This TCR beta chain was identified in a study of STAT3 mutations in large granular lymphocyte leukemia. Overall study context: Canonical activating STAT3 mutations were detected in roughly half of the longitudinally sequenced T-LGLL patients.

Findings and limits, study-wide: At least one immunodominant TCR beta clonotype appeared in every T-cell large granular lymphocyte leukemia patient. All newly emerging clones after therapy were STAT3 wild type.

The CDR3 loop spans 14 amino acids. Germline CDR1 and CDR2: SGHRS and YFSETQ. Deletions cut 1 base from V and 0 bases from J, with 7 bases between. This clone has just a few counts. The antigen remains unidentified. Each sample's TCRbeta library yielded on average about 41,000 productive templates. Data came from immunoSEQ multiplex PCR; TCRdb stores just in-frame clones and leaves some out. This sample has roughly 5,400 clones, with just under 95% found just once. What was sequenced was peripheral blood mononuclear cells. The chain uses TRBV5-1 and TRBJ1-2; D remains ambiguous. The sequence was collected from a man aged 60 to 69 with T-cell large granular lymphocyte leukemia. Some clones in this sample may be carry-over from other donors' samples. CDR3 sequence reads: CASSLRDSNYGYTF. CDR3 DNA sequence: TGCGCCAGCAGCTTGCGGGATTCTAACTATGGCTACACCTTC.